This passage covers 23 T cell receptor beta chains from one sample sequenced in a study of T cell repertoires in cytomegalovirus infection. TCRdb redid the calling of the reads with MiXCR, one entry per CDR3 protein. The sample includes about half a million distinct CDR3 sequences, 33% of them seen just once. Antigen specificity for these receptors is unknown. The sequenced sample was cultured PBMCs, obtained from culture after CMV antigen stimulation. These TCRs come from a human donor in good health (CMV status not recorded). Some clones in this sample may be carry-over from other donors' samples.

This clonotype was detected a few times. The V call is TRBV5-1, the J call TRBJ2-1; 10 bases agree with TRBD2. The CDR3 has 17 residues. The germline V gene encodes CDR1 SGHRS and CDR2 YFSETQ. V lost 3 bases to trimming and J lost 4 bases; unmatched junction nucleotides: 10. In DNA form, the CDR3 reads TGCGCCAGCAGCTCGTTAGGTTCTAGCGGGAGTTACAATGAGCAGTTCTTC. This sequence encodes CASSSLGSSGSYNEQFF.

The genes are TRBV28 and TRBJ2-1; 8 bases fit TRBD2. The ends lost 4 bases at V and 0 bases at J; junction bases unmatched: 5. Germline V gives CDR1 MDHEN, CDR2 SYDVKM. CDR3 length: 16 amino acids. CDR3 loop: CASSSQTSGSYNEQFF. The CDR3 region has the DNA TGTGCCAGCAGTTCTCAAACTAGCGGCTCCTACAATGAGCAGTTCTTC.

The chain has TRBV11-2 and TRBJ2-3, with D possibly TRBD2 on 6 matching bases. Deletions cut 8 bases from V and 5 bases from J, with 17 bases between. Looked up from germline, CDR1 is SGHAT and CDR2 is FQNNGV. The CDR3 covers 14 residues. CDR3 amino acids: CASSRRESIDTQYF. In DNA, the CDR3 is TGTGCCAGCTCTCGGAGGGAGTCAATAGATACGCAGTATTTT.

In its sample, this clonotype was seen a few times. The chain joins TRBV12-3 or TRBV12-4 to TRBJ1-2, with D perhaps TRBD1 (5 bases). The CDR3 covers 14 residues. Trimming took off 6 bases at V and 8 bases at J, with 19 bases between the two ends. The CDR3 sequence is CASSRFGGIGGYTF. In DNA form, the CDR3 reads TGTGCCAGCAGCCGGTTTGGGGGGATTGGAGGCTACACCTTC.

This clonotype was counted between two and nine times. This chain connects TRBV6-6 to TRBJ1-3; D might be TRBD1 (5 bases). The V and J ends lost 8 bases and 0 bases respectively, with 11 bases between them. CDR1 and CDR2 from the germline V gene are MNHNY and SVGAGI (reference sequence). The CDR3 totals 14 residues. The CDR3 sequence: CASGADSSGNTIYF. In nucleotides, the CDR3 is TGTGCCAGCGGTGCTGACAGCTCTGGAAACACCATATATTTT.

The J gene is TRBJ2-1, the V gene TRBV19, with D maybe TRBD1 (5 bases). The germline V and J ends were trimmed by 5 bases and 2 bases, with 16 bases remaining between them. Germline V gives CDR1 LNHDA, CDR2 SQIVND (reference sequence). The CDR3 covers 16 residues. Here the CDR3 reads CASSSWQGNTYNEQFF. In nucleotides, the CDR3 is TGTGCCAGTAGTTCCTGGCAGGGAAACACCTACAATGAGCAGTTCTTC.

The rearrangement joins TRBV7-8 to TRBJ2-3, with D unclear. V lost 5 bases, J lost 0 bases, and 9 bases lay in between. This CDR3 comprises 14 residues. Germline V lookup: CDR1 SGHVS, CDR2 FQNEAQ. In DNA form, the CDR3 reads TGTGCCAGCAGCCAGTTTTTAAGCACAGATACGCAGTATTTT. This translates into CASSQFLSTDTQYF.

This clonotype was seen repeatedly, ten times or more. The chain recombines TRBV28 with TRBJ1-6; D is ambiguous. CDR3 length: 16 amino acids. Germline lookup yields CDR1 MDHEN and CDR2 SYDVKM. The germline V and J ends were trimmed by 3 bases and 0 bases, with 9 bases remaining between them. The CDR3 loop is CASSFGRSSYNSPLHF. In nucleotides, the CDR3 is TGTGCCAGCAGTTTTGGTCGTAGCTCCTATAATTCACCCCTCCACTTT.

This clonotype has a handful of counts. The gene calls are TRBV4-2 and TRBJ1-5; unclear D gene. Trimming took 0 bases from V and 2 from J, leaving 11 bases between them. Looked up from germline, CDR1 is LGHNA and CDR2 is YNFKEQ. The CDR3 spans 16 residues. The CDR3 DNA sequence: TGTGCCAGCAGCCAAGAACGGAGGGAAGGCAATCAGCCCCAGCATTTT. Amino acids: CASSQERREGNQPQHF.

This clonotype was found many times. The rearrangement joins TRBV12-3 or TRBV12-4 to TRBJ2-5; D might be TRBD1 or TRBD2, each matching 5 bases. Trimming took 3 bases from V and 2 from J, leaving 10 bases between them. The CDR3 extends over 14 amino acids. The CDR3 sequence: CASSLGDEQETQYF. As DNA, the CDR3 is TGTGCCAGCAGTTTGGGGGATGAACAAGAGACCCAGTACTTC.

The J gene is TRBJ1-2, the V gene TRBV15; D is unclear. The CDR3 loop spans 13 amino acids. Germline V gives CDR1 LNHNV, CDR2 YYDKDF (reference sequence). Trimming removed 0 bases from V and 4 bases from J, with 6 bases in between. CDR3: CATSRETAYGYTF. As DNA, the CDR3 is TGTGCCACCAGCAGAGAAACTGCCTATGGCTACACCTTC.

In this sample, this clonotype turned up a few times. The chain uses TRBV11-2 and TRBJ2-5, with D tentatively TRBD1 or TRBD2 (5 bases each). Germline V gives CDR1 SGHAT, CDR2 FQNNGV. The V and J ends lost 4 bases and 7 bases respectively, with 10 bases between them. This CDR3 contains 12 residues. The CDR3 DNA reads as TGTGCCAGCAGCTGGGTTGGGGGGACCCAGTACTTC. Translating gives CASSWVGGTQYF. The full variable domain, completed using reference TRBV11-2 and TRBJ2-5, is EAGVAQSPRYKIIEKRQSVAFWCNPISGHATLYWYQQILGQGPKLLIQFQNNGVVDDSQLPKDRFSAERLKGVDSTLKIQPAKLEDSAVYLCASSWVGGTQYFGPGTRLLVL.

The rearrangement uses TRBV6-6 and TRBJ2-3, with D unclear. Trimming left V 10 bases short and J 3 bases short, with 11 bases between. Germline loops: CDR1 MNHNY, CDR2 SVGAGI (reference sequence). The CDR3 is made up of 12 amino acids. The CDR3 region has the DNA TGTGCCACCCTACAGACTACAGATACGCAGTATTTT. As protein: CATLQTTDTQYF.

The table lists this clonotype with a few counts. The V call is TRBV7-2, the J call TRBJ2-5; D possibly uses TRBD1 or TRBD2 (5 bases each). Germline-derived CDR1 and CDR2 are SGHTA and FQGNSA. Trimming shortened V by 1 base and J by 7 bases, and 16 bases separated the two germline ends. This CDR3 has 15 residues. The CDR3 coding sequence is TGTGCCAGCAGCTTAGTGGTGGGACCTGCGGGGACCCAGTACTTC. It yields the protein CASSLVVGPAGTQYF.

This clonotype was found once. The rearrangement uses TRBV7-4 and TRBJ1-1; D is perhaps TRBD1 (5 bases). Germline V CDR1 and CDR2: SGHVT, SQSDAQ. Trimming took 2 bases from V and 6 from J, leaving 13 bases between them. The CDR3 spans 14 residues. The CDR3 reads CASSLNQGAPEAFF. In DNA, the CDR3 is TGTGCCAGCAGCTTAAACCAGGGAGCCCCTGAAGCTTTCTTT.

This chain connects TRBV28 to TRBJ1-2; D not resolved. The germline V and J ends were trimmed by 3 bases and 4 bases, with 9 bases remaining between them. The CDR3 has 13 amino acids. Per germline, CDR1 MDHEN and CDR2 SYDVKM. Here the CDR3 DNA reads TGTGCCAGCAGTTTCCGGACGGGCTATGGCTACACCTTC. Amino acids: CASSFRTGYGYTF.

The rearrangement uses TRBV2 and TRBJ1-1; a possible D gene is TRBD1 (5 bases). Germline V CDR1 and CDR2: SNHLY, FYNNEI. Trimming removed 8 bases from V and 4 bases from J, with 17 bases in between. CDR3 length: 14 residues. The CDR3: CASSFSTAGTEAFF. Here the CDR3 DNA reads TGTGCCAGCTCCTTTTCGACAGCCGGCACTGAAGCTTTCTTT.

The gene calls are TRBV6-5 and TRBJ2-7, with D perhaps assigned TRBD1 or TRBD2 (6 bases each). V was clipped by 6 bases and J by 4 bases, with 13 bases between them. CDR3 length equals 13 residues. Germline CDR1 is MNHEY and CDR2 is SVGAGI. The CDR3 is CASRRGTSYEQYV. The CDR3 DNA reads TGTGCCAGCAGACGGGGGACAAGTTACGAGCAGTACGTC.

This clonotype turned up a few times. The chain recombines TRBV4-1 with TRBJ2-7; D gene ambiguous. CDR1 and CDR2 from the germline V gene are MGHRA and YSYEKL. This CDR3 is 14 amino acids long. Trimming cost V 0 bases and J 0 bases, with 6 bases left between them. CDR3 amino acids: CASSQEASSYEQYF. CDR3 sequence (DNA): TGCGCCAGCAGCCAAGAGGCGAGCTCCTACGAGCAGTACTTC.

The V gene is TRBV7-2, the J gene TRBJ1-4, with D possibly TRBD1 on 5 matching bases. Germline lookup yields CDR1 SGHTA and CDR2 FQGNSA. Trimming took off 3 bases at V and 5 bases at J, with 10 bases between the two ends. This CDR3 is 14 amino acids long. The CDR3 sequence is CASSLGHGNEKLFF. DNA of the CDR3: TGTGCCAGCAGCTTGGGGCACGGGAATGAAAAACTGTTTTTT.

This clonotype occurred a few times. The rearrangement joins TRBV19 to TRBJ1-5; D is ambiguous. Germline CDR1 and CDR2: LNHDA and SQIVND (reference sequence). CDR3 length equals 13 residues. Between the trimmed V and J ends, which lost 2 bases and 5 bases, there was a span of 7 bases. This CDR3 is CASSIYLDQPQHF. In DNA form, the CDR3 reads TGTGCCAGTAGTATATACTTAGATCAGCCCCAGCATTTT.

V and J are TRBV6-1 and TRBJ2-2; possible D gene TRBD2, 6 bases. CDR1 is MNHNS, CDR2 SASEGT, per germline. Deletions cut 0 bases from V and 8 bases from J, with 13 bases between. CDR3 length equals 15 residues. The CDR3 protein is CASSEAAGLLGELFF. Written as DNA, the CDR3 is TGTGCCAGCAGTGAAGCGGCGGGACTCCTAGGGGAGCTGTTTTTT.

The chain joins TRBV10-2 to TRBJ1-4, with 8 positions matching TRBD1. Germline-derived CDR1 and CDR2 are WSHSY and SAAADI. The CDR3 is 13 residues long. J was trimmed by 7 bases and V by 6 bases; bases with no gene match: 4. CDR3 region: CASSAGGGEKLFF. DNA for the CDR3: TGCGCCAGCAGCGCAGGGGGCGGTGAAAAACTGTTTTTT.